Detailed here is one T cell receptor (beta chain). Its antigen is not identified. The germline V gene encodes CDR1 SGHRS and CDR2 YFSETQ. The CDR3 spans 12 residues. This sample was included in a study of T cells expressing NK-cell markers. One entry per CDR3 protein, without DNA, is what TCRdb gives after re-calling the 5' RACE reads. The sample holds around 470,000 distinct CDR3 sequences. Study-wide results and limits: A handful of donors showed these clonotypes also leading the CD3+CD56-NKG2C+ fraction.

The rearrangement uses TRBV5-1 and TRBJ2-7; TCRdb indicates TRBD1, and absent DNA this call remains unverified. The origin of this receptor is a woman aged 45 to 65 in good health. Sequencing was done on a sample of blood T cells: a sorted CD56 or NKG2C T cell subset, CD4+ or CD8+ T cells, or bulk PBMC T cells (not recorded which). CDR3 protein: CASSLVPREQYF.